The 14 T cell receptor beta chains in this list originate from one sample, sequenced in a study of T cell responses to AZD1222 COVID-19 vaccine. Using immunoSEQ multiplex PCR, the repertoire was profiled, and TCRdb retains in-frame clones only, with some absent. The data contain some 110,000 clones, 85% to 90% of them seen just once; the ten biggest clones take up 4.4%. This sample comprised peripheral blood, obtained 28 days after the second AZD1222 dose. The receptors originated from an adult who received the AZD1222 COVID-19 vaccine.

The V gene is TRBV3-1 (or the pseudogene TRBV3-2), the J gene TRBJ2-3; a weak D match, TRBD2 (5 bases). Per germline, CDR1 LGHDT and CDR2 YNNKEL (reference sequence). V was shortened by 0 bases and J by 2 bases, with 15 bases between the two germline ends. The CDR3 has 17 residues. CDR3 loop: CASSQDIAGPITDTQYF. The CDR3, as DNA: TGTGCCAGCAGCCAAGATATTGCGGGTCCGATCACAGATACGCAGTATTTT.

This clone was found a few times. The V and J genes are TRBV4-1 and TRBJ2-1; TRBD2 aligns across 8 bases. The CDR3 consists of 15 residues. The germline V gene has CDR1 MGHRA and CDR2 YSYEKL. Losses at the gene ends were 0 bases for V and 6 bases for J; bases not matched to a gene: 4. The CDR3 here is CASSQDRGLGNEQFF. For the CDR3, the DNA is TGCGCCAGCAGCCAAGACCGGGGACTAGGCAATGAGCAGTTCTTC.

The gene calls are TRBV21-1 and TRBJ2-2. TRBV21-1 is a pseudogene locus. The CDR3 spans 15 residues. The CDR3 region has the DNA TGTGCCAGCAGCAAACACGGAACAAACACCGGGGAGCTGTTTTTT. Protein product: CASSKHGTNTGELFF.

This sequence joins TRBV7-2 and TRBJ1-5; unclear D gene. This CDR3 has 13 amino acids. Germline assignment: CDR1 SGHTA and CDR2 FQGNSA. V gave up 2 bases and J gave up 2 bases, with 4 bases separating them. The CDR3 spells CASSLFGNQPQHF. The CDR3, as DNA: TGTGCCAGCAGCTTATTCGGCAATCAGCCCCAGCATTTT.

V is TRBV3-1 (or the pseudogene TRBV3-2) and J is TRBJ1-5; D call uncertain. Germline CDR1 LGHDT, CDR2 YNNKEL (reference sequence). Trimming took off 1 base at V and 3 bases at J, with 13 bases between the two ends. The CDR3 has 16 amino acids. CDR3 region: CASSQGFISYNQPQHF. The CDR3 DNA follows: TGTGCCAGCAGCCAAGGTTTTATCAGCTACAATCAGCCCCAGCATTTT.

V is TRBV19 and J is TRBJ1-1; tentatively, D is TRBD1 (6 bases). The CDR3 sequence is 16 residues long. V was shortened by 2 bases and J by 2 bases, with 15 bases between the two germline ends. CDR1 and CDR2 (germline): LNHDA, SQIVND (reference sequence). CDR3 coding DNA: TGTGCCAGTAGTATAATGGGGGGGGCCGGCAACACTGAAGCTTTCTTT. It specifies CASSIMGGAGNTEAFF.

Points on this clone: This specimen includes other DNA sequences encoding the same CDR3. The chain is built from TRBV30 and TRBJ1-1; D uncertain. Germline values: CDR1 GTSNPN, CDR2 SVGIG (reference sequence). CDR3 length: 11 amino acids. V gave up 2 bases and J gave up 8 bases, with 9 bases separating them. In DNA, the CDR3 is TGTGCCTGGAGTCCGACCAGGGAAGCTTTCTTT. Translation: CAWSPTREAFF.

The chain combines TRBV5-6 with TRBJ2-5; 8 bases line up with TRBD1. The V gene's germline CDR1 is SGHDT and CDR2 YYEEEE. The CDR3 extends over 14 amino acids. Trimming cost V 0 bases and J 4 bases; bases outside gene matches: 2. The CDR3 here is CASSLGTGRETQYF. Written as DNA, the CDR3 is TGTGCCAGCAGCTTGGGGACAGGGCGAGAGACCCAGTACTTC.

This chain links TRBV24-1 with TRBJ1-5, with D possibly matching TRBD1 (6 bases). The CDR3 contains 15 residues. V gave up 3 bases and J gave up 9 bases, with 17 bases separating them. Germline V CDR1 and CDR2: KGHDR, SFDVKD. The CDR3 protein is CATSDTGTQGRPQHF. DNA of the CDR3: TGTGCCACCAGTGATACAGGGACCCAAGGACGGCCCCAGCATTTT.

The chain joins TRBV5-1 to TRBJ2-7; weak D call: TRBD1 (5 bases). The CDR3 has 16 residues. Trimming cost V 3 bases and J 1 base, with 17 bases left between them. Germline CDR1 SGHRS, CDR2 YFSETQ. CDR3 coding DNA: TGCGCCAGCAGCTCCGAGGACGGAAGGGGTTCCTACGAGCAGTACTTC. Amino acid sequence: CASSSEDGRGSYEQYF.

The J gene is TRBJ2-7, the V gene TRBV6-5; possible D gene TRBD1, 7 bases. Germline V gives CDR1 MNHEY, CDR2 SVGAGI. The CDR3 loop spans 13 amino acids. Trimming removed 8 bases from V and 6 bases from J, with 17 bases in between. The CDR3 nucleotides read TGTGCCAGCGTGGCAGGGGGGTTCGGCGAGCAGTACTTC. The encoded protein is CASVAGGFGEQYF.

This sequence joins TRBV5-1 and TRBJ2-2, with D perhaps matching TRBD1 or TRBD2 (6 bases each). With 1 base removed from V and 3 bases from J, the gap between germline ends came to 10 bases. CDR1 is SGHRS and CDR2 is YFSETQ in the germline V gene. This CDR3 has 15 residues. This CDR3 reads CASSLPGADTGELFF. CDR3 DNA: TGCGCCAGCAGCTTGCCGGGGGCGGACACCGGGGAGCTGTTTTTT.

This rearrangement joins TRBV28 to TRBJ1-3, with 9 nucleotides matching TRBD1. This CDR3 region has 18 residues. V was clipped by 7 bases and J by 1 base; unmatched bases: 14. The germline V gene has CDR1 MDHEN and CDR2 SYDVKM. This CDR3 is CASIRGPTGGLSGNTIYF. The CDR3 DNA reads TGTGCCAGCATCCGAGGCCCCACAGGGGGCTTGTCTGGAAACACCATATATTTT.

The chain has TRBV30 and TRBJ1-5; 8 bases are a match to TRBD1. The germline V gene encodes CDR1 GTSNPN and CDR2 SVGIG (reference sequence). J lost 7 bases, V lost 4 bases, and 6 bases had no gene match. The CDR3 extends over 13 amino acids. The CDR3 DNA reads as TGTGCCTGGAATGGACAGGGAGACCAGCCCCAGCATTTT. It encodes CAWNGQGDQPQHF.